This TCR beta chain was obtained from a study of shared clonotypes between healthy human individuals. CDR1 and CDR2 from the germline V gene are SGHNT and YENEEA. Unmatched junction bases numbered 7, after V lost 8 bases and J lost 3 bases. This CDR3 comprises 14 residues. This table comes from immunoSEQ multiplex PCR, and its TCRdb copy is limited to in-frame clones, with some not included. The data show 1.5 million to 1.9 million clones, around 98% seen once. Study-level results: How much donors shared clonotypes was expected to be affected by sequencing depth.

With respect to this clone: No antigen is known for it.

Sequences were obtained from naive CD4+ T cells sorted from blood. Subset here: CD45RA+ positively selected. The V call is TRBV11-3, the J call TRBJ2-1, with 7 nucleotides matching TRBD2. This sequence originates from a man aged 30 to 45 in good health. DNA for the CDR3: TGTGCCAGCTGTGGGGCTAGCGGCTACAATGAGCAGTTCTTC. It is translated as CASCGASGYNEQFF.